Each of the 22 T cell receptor beta chains below was sequenced from the same sample in a study of Ad26.COV2.S vaccination and SARS-CoV-2 variants. The treatment: about 20 received Ad26.COV2.S at low or high dose, single or two shots; 5 received placebo; per-sample allocation not given. The study sampled participants on day 63 after the first vaccine or placebo injection. TCRdb's table, derived via immunoSEQ multiplex PCR, lists solely in-frame clones and lacks some. The table includes just over 350,000 clones, approximately 85% detected once. Sequencing used peripheral blood, obtained in a trial of Ad26.COV2.S vaccine versus placebo. These receptors were collected from a person aged 18-60 years who received the Ad26.COV2.S COVID-19 vaccine or a placebo.

J is TRBJ1-1 and V is TRBV5-6; no reliable D call. The CDR3 is made up of 16 amino acids. Trimming took off 2 bases at V and 3 bases at J, with 17 bases between the two ends. CDR1 and CDR2 from the germline V gene are SGHDT and YYEEEE. The chain's CDR3 is CASSFRRTGRDTEAFF. CDR3 nucleotides: TGTGCCAGCAGCTTTAGGAGGACTGGGCGGGACACTGAAGCTTTCTTT.

The chain is built from TRBV5-1 and TRBJ1-6, with D perhaps TRBD1 (6 bases). Trimming cost V 3 bases and J 5 bases, with 12 bases left between them. The CDR3 runs to 15 residues. Germline lookup yields CDR1 SGHRS and CDR2 YFSETQ. CDR3 loop: CASSSQDRNNSPLHF. The CDR3 DNA reads as TGCGCCAGCAGCTCTCAGGACAGAAATAATTCACCCCTCCACTTT.

The chain recombines TRBV18 with TRBJ2-2, with a weak D call TRBD1 (5 bases). Germline CDR1 and CDR2: KGHSH and LQKENI. V shed 0 bases and J shed 1 base, with 9 bases lying between them. The CDR3 has 16 residues. CDR3 sequence reads: CASSPPGALNTGELFF. The CDR3 DNA follows: TGTGCCAGCTCACCACCAGGGGCCCTGAACACCGGGGAGCTGTTTTTT.

The sample holds one count of this clone. This chain connects TRBV12-3 or TRBV12-4 to TRBJ1-1; TRBD1 is a possible D gene (5 bases). The CDR3 length is 13 residues. V lost 9 bases and J lost 1, with 12 bases in between. The CDR3 is CASLTTGNTEAFF. CDR3 in DNA: TGTGCCAGTCTAACAACAGGGAACACTGAAGCTTTCTTT.

The sample holds one count of this clone. The CDR3 nucleotides read TGTGCTAGTGCCCCGGACGGTTACGAGCAGTACTTC. Amino acid sequence: CASAPDGYEQYF. J is TRBJ2-7 and V is TRBV12-5; D not resolved. There are 12 residues in the CDR3. Trimming left V 7 bases short and J 4 bases short, with 11 bases between. Germline V CDR1 and CDR2: LGHNT, FRNRAP. Filled out from reference TRBV12-5 and TRBJ2-7, the complete variable domain reads DARVTQTPRHKVTEMGQEVTMRCQPILGHNTVFWYRQTMMQGLELLAYFRNRAPLDDSGMPKDRFSAEMPDATLATLKIQPSEPRDSAVYFCASAPDGYEQYFGPGTRLTVT.

This clone was observed once. This chain joins TRBV3-1 (or the pseudogene TRBV3-2) and TRBJ2-7; TRBD1 aligns across 9 bases. Per germline, CDR1 LGHDT and CDR2 YNNKEL (reference sequence). The CDR3 runs 15 residues. V was clipped by 3 bases and J by 5 bases; unmatched bases: 8. The CDR3 DNA reads TGTGCCAGCAGCCATCCCGGGACAGGGCCCAACGAGCAGTACTTC. It yields the protein CASSHPGTGPNEQYF.

The gene calls are TRBV18 and TRBJ2-1, with D uncertain. The germline V gene has CDR1 KGHSH and CDR2 LQKENI. CDR3 size: 11 residues. Deletions cut 3 bases from V and 9 bases from J, with 6 bases between. DNA for the CDR3: TGTGCCAGCTCACCTTGGGGTGAGCAGTTCTTC. Its translation: CASSPWGEQFF. The full variable domain, completed using reference TRBV18 and TRBJ2-1, is NAGVMQNPRHLVRRRGQEARLRCSPMKGHSHVYWYRQLPEEGLKFMVYLQKENIIDESGMPKERFSAEFPKEGPSILRIQQVVRGDSAAYFCASSPWGEQFFGPGTRLTVL.

The chain couples TRBV5-6 to TRBJ2-4, with 11 bases that match TRBD1. The CDR3 has 17 residues. J was trimmed by 5 bases and V by 3 bases; bases with no gene match: 10. CDR1 and CDR2 (germline): SGHDT, YYEEEE. CDR3 bases: TGTGCCAGCAGCTCAATTACCGGGACAGGGGGAGAAAACATTCAGTACTTC. This codes for CASSSITGTGGENIQYF.

The chain joins TRBV7-9 to TRBJ2-5; D is possibly TRBD1 (7 bases). CDR3 size: 15 residues. The ends were cut back, 3 bases at V and 6 bases at J, with 17 bases in the middle. CDR1 SEHNR and CDR2 FQNEAQ come from the germline V gene (reference sequence). The CDR3 bases are TGTGCCAGCAGCTTCCAGGGGGTCGGGGGACAGACCCAGTACTTC. Its protein is CASSFQGVGGQTQYF. The variable domain in full, with the rest retrieved from reference TRBV7-9 and TRBJ2-5, is DTGVSQNPRHKITKRGQNVTFRCDPISEHNRLYWYRQTLGQGPEFLTYFQNEAQLEKSRLLSDRFSAERPKGSFSTLEIQRTEQGDSAMYLCASSFQGVGGQTQYFGPGTRLLVL.

This clone has more than one count but fewer than ten. The J gene is TRBJ1-1, the V gene TRBV3-1 (or the pseudogene TRBV3-2); 9 bases map to TRBD1. CDR1 and CDR2 from the germline V gene are LGHDT and YNNKEL (reference sequence). CDR3 size: 12 residues. V shed 5 bases, J shed 8 bases, and the junction held 3 bases outside the gene matches. The CDR3 region has the DNA TGTGCCAGCAGCAGACAGGGGGGAGAAGCTTTCTTT. As protein: CASSRQGGEAFF.

The chain carries TRBV14 and TRBJ2-5; weak D call: TRBD2 (6 bases). In germline, CDR1 is SGHDN, CDR2 FVKESK. The CDR3 sequence is 17 residues long. The V and J ends lost 0 bases and 4 bases respectively, with 18 bases between them. The CDR3, as DNA: TGTGCCAGCAGCCAAGAAAATCTTTGGCGGGGCTTAGAGACCCAGTACTTC. This sequence encodes CASSQENLWRGLETQYF.

The rearrangement links TRBV7-6 to TRBJ2-3, with a weak D call TRBD1 (6 bases). This CDR3 has 14 amino acids. V was pared by 2 bases and J by 6 bases, with 12 bases between. Germline V gene data show CDR1 as SGHVS and CDR2 as FNYEAQ. Written as DNA, the CDR3 is TGTGCCAGCAGCTTACAACTAACAGGGGATACGCAGTATTTT. Translation gives CASSLQLTGDTQYF.

The chain links TRBV6-2 or TRBV6-3 to TRBJ2-3; 8 bases are shared with TRBD1. V was clipped by 0 bases and J by 0 bases; unmatched bases: 2. The CDR3 contains 16 residues. Germline assignment: CDR1 MNHEY and CDR2 SVGEGT. The CDR3 sequence is CASSYSTGVSTDTQYF. The CDR3 nucleotides are TGTGCCAGCAGTTACTCGACAGGGGTCAGCACAGATACGCAGTATTTT.

This clone was seen many times. The J gene is TRBJ1-2, the V gene TRBV7-9, with TRBD1 matching over 10 bases. This CDR3 is built from 13 residues. Germline V gene lookup returns CDR1 SEHNR and CDR2 FQNEAQ (reference sequence). V dropped 5 bases and J dropped 11; count of bases not matched to a gene: 8. The CDR3 coding sequence is TGTGCCAGCAGCCCTGGACAGGGGGTTCCTTACACCTTC. It is translated as CASSPGQGVPYTF.

The V gene is TRBV5-5, the J gene TRBJ2-1; TRBD2 matches 15 bases. The J segment lost 9 bases and the V segment lost 4 bases, leaving 11 bases of the junction unmatched. Germline CDR1 is SGHKS and CDR2 is YYEKEE (reference sequence). This CDR3 has 17 residues. CDR3 protein: CASSPGLAGGVLGEQFF. CDR3 in DNA: TGTGCCAGCAGCCCGGGACTAGCGGGGGGTGTTTTGGGTGAGCAGTTCTTC.

The genes are TRBV7-8 and TRBJ2-3; 9 nucleotides line up with TRBD1. The V and J ends lost 4 bases and 0 bases, in that order; junction bases with no gene match: 5. There are 16 residues in the CDR3. CDR1 is SGHVS, CDR2 FQNEAQ, per germline. The CDR3 protein is CASSSGTGWSTDTQYF. In nucleotides, the CDR3 is TGTGCCAGCAGCTCAGGGACAGGGTGGAGCACAGATACGCAGTATTTT.

The J gene is TRBJ2-1, the V gene TRBV3-1 (or the pseudogene TRBV3-2), with 12 positions matching TRBD2. Losses at the gene ends were 4 bases for V and 6 bases for J; bases not matched to a gene: 7. The CDR3 is 16 amino acids. CDR1 is LGHDT and CDR2 is YNNKEL in the germline V gene (reference sequence). The chain's CDR3 is CASSPPGLAGRNEQFF. CDR3 DNA: TGTGCCAGCAGCCCCCCCGGACTAGCGGGACGCAATGAGCAGTTCTTC.

V and J are TRBV28 and TRBJ1-2; D might be TRBD1 (6 bases). Deletions cut 4 bases from V and 4 bases from J, with 16 bases between. The CDR3 length is 15 residues. Germline V gene data show CDR1 as MDHEN and CDR2 as SYDVKM. The CDR3 spells CASSSHGGQIYGYTF. The CDR3 bases are TGTGCCAGCAGTTCGCATGGGGGGCAGATCTATGGCTACACCTTC.

The chain uses TRBV14 and TRBJ1-1, with a weak D call TRBD1 (6 bases). Trimming left V 4 bases short and J 5 bases short, with 17 bases between. The germline gives CDR1 SGHDN, CDR2 FVKESK. The CDR3 runs to 15 residues. CDR3 loop: CASSLFRQEATEAFF. DNA for the CDR3: TGTGCCAGCAGCCTCTTCAGACAGGAGGCAACTGAAGCTTTCTTT. Supplemented by reference TRBV14 and TRBJ1-1, the full variable domain reads EAGVTQFPSHSVIEKGQTVTLRCDPISGHDNLYWYRRVMGKEIKFLLHFVKESKQDESGMPNNRFLAERTGGTYSTLKVQPAELEDSGVYFCASSLFRQEATEAFFGQGTRLTVV.

The rearrangement uses TRBV7-2 and TRBJ1-1; the D gene is possibly TRBD1 (5 bases). The V gene's germline CDR1 is SGHTA and CDR2 FQGNSA. The CDR3 spans 11 residues. The V gene lost 4 bases and the J gene lost 12 bases, with 12 bases spanning the gap. CDR3 sequence (DNA): TGTGCCAGCAGCTCCTGGGGGGGTACTTTCTTT. Protein product: CASSSWGGTFF.

J is TRBJ2-7 and V is TRBV6-2 or TRBV6-3, with D possibly matching TRBD1 (6 bases). Per the germline V gene, CDR1 is MNHEY and CDR2 is SVGEGT. V gave up 4 bases and J gave up 1 base, with 17 bases separating them. This CDR3 contains 16 residues. CDR3 bases: TGTGCCAGCAGTTTCCAGACTCGGGACAATTCCTACGAGCAGTACTTC. Translation: CASSFQTRDNSYEQYF.

The chain has TRBV28 and TRBJ2-7, with TRBD2 identical over 8 bases. Germline V gene lookup returns CDR1 MDHEN and CDR2 SYDVKM. With 5 bases clipped from V and 2 bases from J, the junction kept 14 bases outside the gene matches. There are 17 residues in the CDR3. The CDR3 loop is CASSPLGLAGPTYEQYF. The DNA for the CDR3 is TGTGCCAGCAGTCCCCTGGGTCTAGCGGGTCCTACCTACGAGCAGTACTTC.